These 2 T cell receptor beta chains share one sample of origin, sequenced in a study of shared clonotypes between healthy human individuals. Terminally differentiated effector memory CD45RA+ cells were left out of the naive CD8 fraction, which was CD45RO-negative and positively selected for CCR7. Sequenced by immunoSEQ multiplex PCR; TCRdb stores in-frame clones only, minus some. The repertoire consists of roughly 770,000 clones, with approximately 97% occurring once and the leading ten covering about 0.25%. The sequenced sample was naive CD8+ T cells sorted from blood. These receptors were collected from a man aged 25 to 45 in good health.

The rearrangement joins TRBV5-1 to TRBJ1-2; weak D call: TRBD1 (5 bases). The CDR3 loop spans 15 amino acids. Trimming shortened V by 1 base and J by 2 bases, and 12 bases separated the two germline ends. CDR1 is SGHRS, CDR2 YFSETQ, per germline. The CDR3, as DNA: TGCGCCAGCAGCTTGTCGGTGGGGCCAAACTATGGCTACACCTTC. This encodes CASSLSVGPNYGYTF.

CDR3 region: CASSESTRREETQYF. The CDR3 DNA is TGTGCCAGCAGTGAATCAACCAGGAGAGAGGAGACCCAGTACTTC. The rearrangement links TRBV2 to TRBJ2-5; D is unresolved. The CDR3 has 15 amino acids. Per germline, CDR1 SNHLY and CDR2 FYNNEI. The V end lost 2 bases, the J end lost 5 bases, and 15 bases lay between the germline ends.